The rows below give T cell receptor beta chains drawn from one sample of a study of blood T cell repertoires in COVID-19. Measured with immunoSEQ multiplex PCR; TCRdb has only the in-frame clones, and not every one. The sample records around 50,000 clones, about nine tenths being singletons. Sequencing was done on a sample of peripheral blood. The receptors here all came from a woman older than 75 with COVID-19, enrolled during active disease. CDR3s include the opening cysteine and the closing phenylalanine or tryptophan. The D gene is left open where the match is weak.

J: TRBJ2-7
V: TRBV2
D: -
DNA: TGTGCCAGCAGAATGCAGTGGGCAGCATCCTACGAGCAGTACTTC
CDR3: CASRMQWAASYEQYF

J: TRBJ2-5
V: TRBV7-3
D: -
DNA: TGTGCCAGCAGCTTAACACTAAAAGAGACCCAGTACTTC
CDR3: CASSLTLKETQYF

J: TRBJ2-1
V: TRBV3-1/TRBV3-2
D: -
DNA: TGTGCCAGCAGCCAAGATAGAGGAACTTCCTACAATGAGCAGTTCTTC
CDR3: CASSQDRGTSYNEQFF

J: TRBJ1-1
V: TRBV19
D: -
DNA: TGTGCCAGTAGTATTGGTGGTCTCGGCACTGAAGCTTTCTTT
CDR3: CASSIGGLGTEAFF

J: TRBJ1-5
V: TRBV18
D: -
DNA: TGTGCCAGCTCACCCACGGTTGGGGGGGTGGGCCAGCCCCAGCATTTT
CDR3: CASSPTVGGVGQPQHF

J: TRBJ2-5
V: TRBV7-2
D: TRBD2
DNA: TGTGCCAGCAGCTCCACGAGCGGGGCCGGGGAGACCCAGTACTTC
CDR3: CASSSTSGAGETQYF

J: TRBJ2-6
V: TRBV7-8
D: TRBD1
DNA: TGTGCCAGCAGCTTGGCCTGGACAGGGCCGAGGGCCAACGTCCTGACTTTC
CDR3: CASSLAWTGPRANVLTF

J: TRBJ2-4
V: TRBV5-1
D: TRBD1
DNA: TGCGCCAGCAGCCAAGACAGGGGCCCCAAAAACATTCAGTACTTC
CDR3: CASSQDRGPKNIQYF

J: TRBJ2-7
V: TRBV5-4
D: TRBD2
DNA: TGTGCCAGCAGCCGCGGGACTAGCGGGGGGACGACCTACGAGCAGTACTTC
CDR3: CASSRGTSGGTTYEQYF

J: TRBJ1-2
V: TRBV30
D: -
DNA: TGTGCCTGGAGTGTACGGCGGGCAGGGGCTCGGTATGGCTACACCTTC
CDR3: CAWSVRRAGARYGYTF

J: TRBJ1-2
V: TRBV29-1
D: -
DNA: TGCAGCGTTTCAAGAGCTAACTATGGCTACACCTTC
CDR3: CSVSRANYGYTF

J: TRBJ1-1
V: TRBV3-1/TRBV3-2
D: -
DNA: TGTGCCAGCAGCCAAGATAGGGGTTTCTTTGGCACTGAAGCTTTCTTT
CDR3: CASSQDRGFFGTEAFF

J: TRBJ1-1
V: TRBV12-3/TRBV12-4
D: -
DNA: TGTGCCAGCAGTTTAGGGCTCACTGAAGCTTTCTTT
CDR3: CASSLGLTEAFF

J: TRBJ2-1
V: TRBV15
D: -
DNA: TGTGCCACCAGCAGGCAGGGGACCAGCTCCTACAATGAGCAGTTCTTC
CDR3: CATSRQGTSSYNEQFF

J: TRBJ1-1
V: TRBV15
D: -
DNA: TGTGCCACCAGCGGAACAGGCGATATGAACACTGAAGCTTTCTTT
CDR3: CATSGTGDMNTEAFF

J: TRBJ2-7
V: TRBV6-5
D: TRBD2
DNA: TGTGCCAGCAGTTCACTAGCGGGGGGCTCCTACGAGCAGTACTTC
CDR3: CASSSLAGGSYEQYF

J: TRBJ2-1
V: TRBV5-1
D: -
DNA: TGCGCCACCAGGACGCCAGGTAGCTCCTACAATGAGCAGTTCTTC
CDR3: CATRTPGSSYNEQFF

J: TRBJ2-7
V: TRBV7-2
D: TRBD1
DNA: TGTGCCAGCAGCTCTAGGACAGGGGAACCCTACGAGCAGTACTTC
CDR3: CASSSRTGEPYEQYF

J: TRBJ2-3
V: TRBV3-1/TRBV3-2
D: TRBD2
DNA: TGTGCCAGCAGCGAGCGGGGGGGCCCTGATACGCAGTATTTT
CDR3: CASSERGGPDTQYF

J: TRBJ1-1
V: TRBV7-2
D: -
DNA: TGTGCCAGCAGCCGGGACACGAACACTGAAGCTTTCTTT
CDR3: CASSRDTNTEAFF